This T cell receptor (beta chain) was recorded in a study of glioma-infiltrating T cells. TCR alpha and beta CDR3 regions were amplified from RNA using iRepertoire nested multiplex PCR. In TCRdb, the multiplex PCR reads were re-called with MiXCR into one record per CDR3 protein. Of approximately 130,000 distinct CDR3 sequences in the sample, about 22% are singletons; the top ten hold under 35%. About this clonotype: Because it lacks the conserved phenylalanine or tryptophan at the end, this CDR3 is likely a read error.

The germline gives CDR1 SEHNR, CDR2 FQNEAQ (reference sequence). V lost 5 bases, J lost 5 bases, and 7 bases stayed unmatched. The CDR3 spans 15 residues. The sample was glioma tissue, nonneoplastic brain tissue, or PBMCs (not recorded which). The clonotype was recovered from a human donor with low-grade glioma or glioblastoma, undergoing nonglioma brain surgery, or in good health (not recorded which). The chain links TRBV7-9 to TRBJ2-5, with TRBD2 matching over 11 bases. The CDR3 DNA follows: TGTGCCAGCAGCCCAGTCACTAGCGGGGGTGAGACCCAGTACTCC. It yields the protein CASSPVTSGGETQYS.